The T cell receptor (beta chain) under discussion was sequenced for a study of blood T cell repertoires in COVID-19. TCRdb keeps only in-frame clones here, not all; method: immunoSEQ multiplex PCR. The sample lists about 20,000 clones, roughly nine tenths occurring once. J was trimmed by 4 bases and V by 0 bases; bases with no gene match: 13. Germline loops: CDR1 MGHRA, CDR2 YSYEKL. CDR3 length: 18 amino acids. The V gene is TRBV4-1, the J gene TRBJ2-5; 8 bases fit TRBD2. Sequenced input: peripheral blood. This clonotype was obtained from a human donor with active COVID-19. The donor label of this sample is uncertain. This chain's CDR3 is CASSQEEVSGALGETQYF. Here the CDR3 DNA reads TGCGCCAGCAGCCAAGAAGAGGTTAGCGGGGCATTGGGAGAGACCCAGTACTTC.